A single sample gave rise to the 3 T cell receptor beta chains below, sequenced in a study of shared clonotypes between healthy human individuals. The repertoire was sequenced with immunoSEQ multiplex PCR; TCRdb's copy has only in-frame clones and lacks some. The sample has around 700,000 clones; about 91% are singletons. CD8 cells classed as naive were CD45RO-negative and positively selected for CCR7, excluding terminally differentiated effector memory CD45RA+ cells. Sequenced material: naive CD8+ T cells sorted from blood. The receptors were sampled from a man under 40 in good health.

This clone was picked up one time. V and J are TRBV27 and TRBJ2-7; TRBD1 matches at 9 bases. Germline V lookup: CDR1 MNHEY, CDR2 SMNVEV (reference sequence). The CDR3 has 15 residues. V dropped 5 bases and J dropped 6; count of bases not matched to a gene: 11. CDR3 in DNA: TGTGCCAGCAGTCCCCTCGGGACAGGGATAAGCGAGCAGTACTTC. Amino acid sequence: CASSPLGTGISEQYF.

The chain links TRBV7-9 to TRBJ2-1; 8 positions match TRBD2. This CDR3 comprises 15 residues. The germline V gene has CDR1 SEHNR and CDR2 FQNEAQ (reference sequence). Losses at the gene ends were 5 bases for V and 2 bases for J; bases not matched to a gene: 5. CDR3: CASSDSGGTYNEQFF. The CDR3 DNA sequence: TGTGCCAGCAGCGACAGCGGGGGAACCTACAATGAGCAGTTCTTC.

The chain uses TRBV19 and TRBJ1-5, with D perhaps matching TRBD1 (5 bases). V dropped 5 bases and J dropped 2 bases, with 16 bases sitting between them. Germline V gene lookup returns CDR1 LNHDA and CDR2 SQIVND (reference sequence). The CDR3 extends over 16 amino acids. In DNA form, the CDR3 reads TGTGCCAGTAGTCCTCAGAGTTTAGGGGGCAATCAGCCCCAGCATTTT. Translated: CASSPQSLGGNQPQHF. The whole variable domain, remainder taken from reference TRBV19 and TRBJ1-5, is DGGITQSPKYLFRKEGQNVTLSCEQNLNHDAMYWYRQDPGQGLRLIYYSQIVNDFQKGDIAEGYSVSREKKESFPLTVTSAQKNPTAFYLCASSPQSLGGNQPQHFGDGTRLSIL.